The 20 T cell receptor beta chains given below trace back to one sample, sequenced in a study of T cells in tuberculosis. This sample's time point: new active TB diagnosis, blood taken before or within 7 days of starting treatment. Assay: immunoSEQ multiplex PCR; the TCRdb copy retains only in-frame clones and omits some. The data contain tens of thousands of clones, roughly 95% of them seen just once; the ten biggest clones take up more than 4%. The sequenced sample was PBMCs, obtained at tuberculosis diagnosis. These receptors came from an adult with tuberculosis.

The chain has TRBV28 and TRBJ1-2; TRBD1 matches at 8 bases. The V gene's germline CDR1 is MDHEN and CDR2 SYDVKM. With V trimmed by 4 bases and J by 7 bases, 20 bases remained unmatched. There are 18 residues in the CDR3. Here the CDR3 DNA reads TGTGCCAGCAGTTCCTATACCCCCCCAAAGGACAGGGCGCGTGGCTACACCTTC. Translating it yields CASSSYTPPKDRARGYTF.

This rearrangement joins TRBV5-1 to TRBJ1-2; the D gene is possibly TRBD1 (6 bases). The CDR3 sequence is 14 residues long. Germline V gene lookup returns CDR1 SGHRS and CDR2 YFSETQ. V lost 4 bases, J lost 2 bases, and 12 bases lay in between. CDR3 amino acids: CASSTQGFNYGYTF. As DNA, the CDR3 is TGCGCCAGCAGCACGCAGGGGTTCAACTATGGCTACACCTTC.

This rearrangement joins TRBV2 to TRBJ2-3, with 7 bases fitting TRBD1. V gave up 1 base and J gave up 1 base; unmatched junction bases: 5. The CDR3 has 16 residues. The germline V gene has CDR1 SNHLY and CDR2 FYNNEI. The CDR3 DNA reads TGTGCCAGCAGTGAAGGCAGGGGGTCTCGCACAGATACGCAGTATTTT. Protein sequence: CASSEGRGSRTDTQYF.

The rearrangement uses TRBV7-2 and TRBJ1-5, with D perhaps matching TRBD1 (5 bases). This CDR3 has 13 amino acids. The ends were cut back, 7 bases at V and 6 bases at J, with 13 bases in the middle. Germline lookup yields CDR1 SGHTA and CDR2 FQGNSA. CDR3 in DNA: TGTGCCAGCACGGAAAGGGGAGGTCAGCCCCAGCATTTT. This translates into CASTERGGQPQHF.

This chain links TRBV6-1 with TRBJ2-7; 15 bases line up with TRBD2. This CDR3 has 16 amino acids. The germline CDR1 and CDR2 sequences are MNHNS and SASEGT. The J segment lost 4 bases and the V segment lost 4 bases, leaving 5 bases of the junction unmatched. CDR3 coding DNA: TGTGCCAGCAGTGTAGGGACTAGCGGGGGGTTTTACGAGCAGTACTTC. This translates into CASSVGTSGGFYEQYF.

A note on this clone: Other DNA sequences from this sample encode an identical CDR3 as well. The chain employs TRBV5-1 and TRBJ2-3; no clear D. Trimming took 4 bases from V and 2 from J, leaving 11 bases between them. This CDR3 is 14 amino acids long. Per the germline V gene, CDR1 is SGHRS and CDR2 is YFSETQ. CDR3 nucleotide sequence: TGCGCCAGCAGCCTAAACAGCCACACAGATACGCAGTATTTT. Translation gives CASSLNSHTDTQYF. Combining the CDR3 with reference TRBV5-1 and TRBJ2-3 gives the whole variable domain KAGVTQTPRYLIKTRGQQVTLSCSPISGHRSVSWYQQTPGQGLQFLFEYFSETQRNKGNFPGRFSGRQFSNSRSEMNVSTLELGDSALYLCASSLNSHTDTQYFGPGTRLTVL.

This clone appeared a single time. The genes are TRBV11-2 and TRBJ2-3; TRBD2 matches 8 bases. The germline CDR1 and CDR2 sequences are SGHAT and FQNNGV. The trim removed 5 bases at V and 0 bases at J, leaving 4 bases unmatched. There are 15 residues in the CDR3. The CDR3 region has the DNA TGTGCCAGCAGCCCCACGGGGGGGAGCACAGATACGCAGTATTTT. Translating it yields CASSPTGGSTDTQYF.

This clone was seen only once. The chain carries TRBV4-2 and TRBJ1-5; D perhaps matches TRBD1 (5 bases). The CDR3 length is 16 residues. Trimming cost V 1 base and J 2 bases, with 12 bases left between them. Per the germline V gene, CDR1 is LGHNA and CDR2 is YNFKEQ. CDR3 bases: TGTGCCAGCAGCCAAGGTGGTTTACAGGGCAATCAGCCCCAGCATTTT. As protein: CASSQGGLQGNQPQHF.

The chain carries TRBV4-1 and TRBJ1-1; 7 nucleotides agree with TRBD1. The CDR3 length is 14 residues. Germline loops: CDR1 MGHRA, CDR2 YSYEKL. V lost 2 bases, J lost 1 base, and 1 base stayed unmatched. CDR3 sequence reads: CASSQNRGNTEAFF. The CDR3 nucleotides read TGCGCCAGCAGCCAAAACAGGGGGAACACTGAAGCTTTCTTT.

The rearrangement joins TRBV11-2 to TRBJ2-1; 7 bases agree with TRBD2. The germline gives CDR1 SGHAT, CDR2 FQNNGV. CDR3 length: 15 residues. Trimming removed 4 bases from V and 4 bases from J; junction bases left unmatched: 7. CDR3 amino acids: CASSSLDGGYNEQFF. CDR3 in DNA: TGTGCCAGCAGCTCTTTGGACGGGGGGTACAATGAGCAGTTCTTC.

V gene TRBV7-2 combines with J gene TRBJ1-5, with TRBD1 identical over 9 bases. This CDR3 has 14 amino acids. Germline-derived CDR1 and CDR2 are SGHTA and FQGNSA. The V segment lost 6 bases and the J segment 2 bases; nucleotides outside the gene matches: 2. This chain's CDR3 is CASRQGAGNQPQHF. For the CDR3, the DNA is TGTGCCAGCAGACAGGGGGCAGGCAATCAGCCCCAGCATTTT.

CDR3 DNA: TGCGCCAGCAGTAATGGACTGGCAGCTTTCTTT. Amino acids: CASSNGLAAFF. The chain links TRBV10-1 to TRBJ1-1; no firm D call. Trimming removed 5 bases from V and 10 bases from J, with 11 bases in between. The CDR3 consists of 11 residues. Germline CDR1 reads WNHNN; CDR2 reads SYGVQD (reference sequence).

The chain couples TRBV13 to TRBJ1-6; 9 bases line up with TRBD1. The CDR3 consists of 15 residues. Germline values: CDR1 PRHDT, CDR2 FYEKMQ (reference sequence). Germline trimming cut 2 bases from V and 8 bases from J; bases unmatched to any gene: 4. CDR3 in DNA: TGTGCCAGCAGCTTAAGGACAGGGGAGGATTCACCCCTCCACTTT. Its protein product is CASSLRTGEDSPLHF.

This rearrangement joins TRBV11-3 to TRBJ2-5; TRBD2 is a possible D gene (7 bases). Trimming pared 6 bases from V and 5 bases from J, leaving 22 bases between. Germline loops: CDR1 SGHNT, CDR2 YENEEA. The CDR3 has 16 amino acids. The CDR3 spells CASRPSRRGQKETQYF. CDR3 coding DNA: TGTGCCAGCAGGCCGTCCAGGCGGGGGCAGAAGGAGACCCAGTACTTC.

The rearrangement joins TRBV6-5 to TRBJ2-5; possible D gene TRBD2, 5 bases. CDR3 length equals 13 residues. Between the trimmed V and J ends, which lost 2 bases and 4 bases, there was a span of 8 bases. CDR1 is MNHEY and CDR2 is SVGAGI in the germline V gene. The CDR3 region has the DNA TGTGCCAGCAGTTACGACCGGGGAGAGACCCAGTACTTC. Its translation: CASSYDRGETQYF.

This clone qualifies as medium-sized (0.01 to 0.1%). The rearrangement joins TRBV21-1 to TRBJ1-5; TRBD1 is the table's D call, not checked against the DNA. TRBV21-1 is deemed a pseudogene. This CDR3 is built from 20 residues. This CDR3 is CASSNSGGTGGHPSNQPQHF. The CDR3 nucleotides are TGTGCCAGCAGCAATTCCGGGGGGACAGGGGGCCATCCTTCCAATCAGCCCCAGCATTTT.

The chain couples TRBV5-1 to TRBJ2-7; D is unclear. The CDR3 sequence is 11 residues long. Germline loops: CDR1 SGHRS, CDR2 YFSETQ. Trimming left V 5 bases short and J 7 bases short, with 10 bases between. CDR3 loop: CASSISQEQYF. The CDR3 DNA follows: TGCGCCAGCAGTATCTCTCAGGAGCAGTACTTC.

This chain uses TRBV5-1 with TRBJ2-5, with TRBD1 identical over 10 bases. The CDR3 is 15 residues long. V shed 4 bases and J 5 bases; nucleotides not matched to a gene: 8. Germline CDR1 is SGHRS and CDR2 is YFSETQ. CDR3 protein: CASSGQTGGRETQYF. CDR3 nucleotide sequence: TGCGCCAGCAGCGGGCAGACAGGGGGCAGGGAGACCCAGTACTTC.

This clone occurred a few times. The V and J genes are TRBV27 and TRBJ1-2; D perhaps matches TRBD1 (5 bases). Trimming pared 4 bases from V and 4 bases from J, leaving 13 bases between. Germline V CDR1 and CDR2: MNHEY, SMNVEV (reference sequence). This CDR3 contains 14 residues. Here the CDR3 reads CASSSGDGLYGYTF. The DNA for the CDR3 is TGTGCCAGCAGTTCGGGGGACGGCCTCTATGGCTACACCTTC.

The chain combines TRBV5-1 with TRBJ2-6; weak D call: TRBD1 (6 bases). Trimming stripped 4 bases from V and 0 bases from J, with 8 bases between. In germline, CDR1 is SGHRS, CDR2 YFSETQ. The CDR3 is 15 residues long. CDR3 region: CASSRDNSGANVLTF. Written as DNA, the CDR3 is TGCGCCAGCAGCCGGGACAACTCTGGGGCCAACGTCCTGACTTTC.